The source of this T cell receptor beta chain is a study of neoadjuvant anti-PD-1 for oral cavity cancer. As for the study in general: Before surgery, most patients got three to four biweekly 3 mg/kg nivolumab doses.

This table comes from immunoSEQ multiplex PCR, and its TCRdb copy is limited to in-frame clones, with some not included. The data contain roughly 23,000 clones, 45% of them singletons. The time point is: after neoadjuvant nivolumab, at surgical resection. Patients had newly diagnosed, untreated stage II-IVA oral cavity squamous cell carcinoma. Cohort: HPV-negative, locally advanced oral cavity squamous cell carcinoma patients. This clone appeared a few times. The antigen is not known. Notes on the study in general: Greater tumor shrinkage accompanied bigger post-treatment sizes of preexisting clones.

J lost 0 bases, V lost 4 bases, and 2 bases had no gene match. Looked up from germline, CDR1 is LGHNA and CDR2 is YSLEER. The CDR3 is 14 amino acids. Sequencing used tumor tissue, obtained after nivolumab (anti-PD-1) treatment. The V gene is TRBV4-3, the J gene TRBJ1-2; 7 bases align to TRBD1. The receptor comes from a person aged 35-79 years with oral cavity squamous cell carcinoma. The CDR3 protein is CASSLGQANYGYTF. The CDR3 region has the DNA TGCGCCAGCAGCCTTGGACAGGCTAACTATGGCTACACCTTC.